Sequencing of this TCR beta chain was carried out in a study of blood T cell repertoires in COVID-19. Study in general: Samples of COVID-19 (acute and convalescent) were obtained from the United States, Italy and Spain. In each case, the material was cDNA or gDNA derived from T cells, B-cell-depleted T cells, or PBMCs.

Produced via immunoSEQ multiplex PCR; TCRdb's table is partial and in-frame only. The sample has 150,000 to 200,000 clones; more than 75% are singletons. V lost 8 bases and J 0 bases, leaving 4 bases between the germline ends. The germline gives CDR1 MNHNY, CDR2 SVGAGI (reference sequence). This CDR3 is 11 amino acids long. The TCR sequence derives from a woman aged 45-60 years with acute COVID-19. This sequence joins TRBV6-6 and TRBJ1-2, with D unresolved. Sequencing was done on a sample of PBMCs or T cells enriched from blood (not recorded which). Here the CDR3 reads CASSTNYGYTF. DNA for the CDR3: TGTGCCAGCTCCACTAACTATGGCTACACCTTC.